The rows below give T cell receptor beta chains drawn from one sample of a study of T cell responses to AZD1222 COVID-19 vaccine. Produced via immunoSEQ multiplex PCR; TCRdb's table is partial and in-frame only. The sample has about 150,000 clones; roughly 90% are singletons. The specimen was peripheral blood, collected on day 0 of AZD1222 vaccination. All receptors derive from an adult in good health. CDR3s include the opening cysteine and the closing phenylalanine or tryptophan. The order of the fields is D gene, V gene, J gene, clone size, CDR3 DNA, CDR3 protein. A D gene is named only where the DNA matches it firmly. Clone size is not always given. Where it is, it says once, few, many or a class for expanded clones.

D: NA; V: TRBV19; J: TRBJ1-1; size: NA; DNA: TGTGCCAGTAGCCCCGGCTGGGACACTGAAGCTTTCTTT; CDR3: CASSPGWDTEAFF
D: TRBD2; V: TRBV18; J: TRBJ2-7; size: NA; DNA: TGTGCCAGCTCACGCCCGGGACTAGCGGCTGGATACGAGCAGTACTTC; CDR3: CASSRPGLAAGYEQYF
D: TRBD1; V: TRBV7-9; J: TRBJ1-1; size: NA; DNA: TGTGCCAGCAGCCGCGAGCAGGGGGCGGGTGGAGCTTTCTTT; CDR3: CASSREQGAGGAFF
D: NA; V: TRBV28; J: TRBJ2-7; size: NA; DNA: TGTGCCAGCAGTCAAACAGGCTACGAGCAGTACTTC; CDR3: CASSQTGYEQYF
D: NA; V: TRBV28; J: TRBJ1-5; size: NA; DNA: TGTGCCAGCAGTTTATCTAAGAGGGTAGGGAATCAGCCCCAGCATTTT; CDR3: CASSLSKRVGNQPQHF
D: TRBD1; V: TRBV29-1; J: TRBJ2-7; size: NA; DNA: TGCAGCGCAAGGACAGGGGCAGGGGGAGAGCAGTACTTC; CDR3: CSARTGAGGEQYF
D: NA; V: TRBV5-6; J: TRBJ1-5; size: few; DNA: TGTGCCAGCAGCTTGGGAGGGATTCAGAATCAGCCCCAGCATTTT; CDR3: CASSLGGIQNQPQHF
D: NA; V: TRBV3-1/TRBV3-2; J: TRBJ2-6; size: NA; DNA: TGTGCCAGCAGCCAATGGGGGGGGCTCCGTGGGGCCAACGTCCTGACTTTC; CDR3: CASSQWGGLRGANVLTF
D: TRBD1; V: TRBV2; J: TRBJ2-2; size: few; DNA: TGTGCCGTCCCCGGGACAGGCTACACCGGGGAGCTGTTTTTT; CDR3: CAVPGTGYTGELFF
D: NA; V: TRBV5-1; J: TRBJ2-1; size: NA; DNA: TGCGCCAGCAGCTTGGTGGCCAGCGGCTCCTACAATGAGCAGTTCTTC; CDR3: CASSLVASGSYNEQFF
D: NA; V: TRBV29-1; J: TRBJ2-5; size: NA; DNA: TGCAGCGTTGAAGATGGTTCTAGTTACGAGACCCAGTACTTC; CDR3: CSVEDGSSYETQYF
D: NA; V: TRBV25-1; J: TRBJ2-1; size: NA; DNA: TGTGCCAGCAGTGAATTTGGCAGCAATGAGCAGTTCTTC; CDR3: CASSEFGSNEQFF
D: TRBD1; V: TRBV4-3; J: TRBJ1-4; size: NA; DNA: TGCGCCAGCAGCCAAGGACAGGGAAGTGAAAAACTGTTTTTT; CDR3: CASSQGQGSEKLFF
D: NA; V: TRBV5-4; J: TRBJ1-2; size: NA; DNA: TGTGCCAGCAGCTCGCAGTTAGGGGGGCACCACTATGGCTACACCTTC; CDR3: CASSSQLGGHHYGYTF
D: NA; V: TRBV4-3; J: TRBJ1-4; size: NA; DNA: TGCGCCAGCAGCCAAGATTCCTCCGCAACTAATGAAAAACTGTTTTTT; CDR3: CASSQDSSATNEKLFF
D: NA; V: TRBV12-5; J: TRBJ2-7; size: NA; DNA: TGTGCTAGTGGTTTGGTACTATCCAGGGCTTTTTTGTACGAGCAGTACTTC; CDR3: CASGLVLSRAFLYEQYF
D: NA; V: TRBV3-1/TRBV3-2; J: TRBJ2-1; size: NA; DNA: TGTGCCAGCAGCCTGATTGGCGGCAATGAGCAGTTCTTC; CDR3: CASSLIGGNEQFF
D: NA; V: TRBV5-4; J: TRBJ2-5; size: NA; DNA: TGTGCCAGCAGCCCTCCGGGATTTGGGACCCAGTACTTC; CDR3: CASSPPGFGTQYF
D: NA; V: TRBV5-1; J: TRBJ1-2; size: NA; DNA: TGCGCCAGCAGCCTGACAGATATTGGCGGCTACACCTTC; CDR3: CASSLTDIGGYTF
D: NA; V: TRBV19; J: TRBJ1-6; size: NA; DNA: TGTGCCAGTAGTAAGGTTTATAATTCACCCCTCCACTTT; CDR3: CASSKVYNSPLHF
D: TRBD1; V: TRBV12-3/TRBV12-4; J: TRBJ1-2; size: NA; DNA: TGTGCCAGCAGGGACAGGGCGGGATATGGCTACACCTTC; CDR3: CASRDRAGYGYTF
D: NA; V: TRBV3-1/TRBV3-2; J: TRBJ1-1; size: NA; DNA: TGTGCCAGCAGCCAAGATTCGGGCATGAACACTGAAGCTTTCTTT; CDR3: CASSQDSGMNTEAFF
D: NA; V: TRBV5-5; J: TRBJ2-5; size: NA; DNA: TGTGCCAGCAGCGTCGACTTTACAGAGTACCAAGAGACCCAGTACTTC; CDR3: CASSVDFTEYQETQYF
D: NA; V: TRBV2; J: TRBJ1-2; size: NA; DNA: TGTGCCAGCGGAAACTATGGCTACACCTTC; CDR3: CASGNYGYTF
D: NA; V: TRBV7-9; J: TRBJ1-1; size: NA; DNA: TGTGCCAGCAGCTTAGGGGGCGGGAACACTGAAGCTTTCTTT; CDR3: CASSLGGGNTEAFF
D: NA; V: TRBV9; J: TRBJ2-3; size: NA; DNA: TGTGCCAGCAGCGTAGAGGGGGGGCGCACAGATACGCAGTATTTT; CDR3: CASSVEGGRTDTQYF
D: NA; V: TRBV24-1; J: TRBJ2-2; size: once; DNA: TGTGCCACCAGTGACACTATTAACACCGGGGAGCTGTTTTTT; CDR3: CATSDTINTGELFF
D: NA; V: TRBV27; J: TRBJ1-1; size: NA; DNA: TGTGCCAGCAGTGCTCGGCAGGGCCTCACTGAAGCTTTCTTT; CDR3: CASSARQGLTEAFF
D: NA; V: TRBV4-3; J: TRBJ1-4; size: NA; DNA: TGCGCCAGCAGCCAAGTTGTATGGGGAGACAGTGAAAAACTGTTTTTT; CDR3: CASSQVVWGDSEKLFF
D: NA; V: TRBV10-2; J: TRBJ2-7; size: NA; DNA: TGCGCCAGCAGTGAGTGGGGGCAGGGGCTAACCTACGAGCAGTACTTC; CDR3: CASSEWGQGLTYEQYF
D: TRBD1; V: TRBV7-8; J: TRBJ1-2; size: NA; DNA: TGTGCCAGCAGCCCCCAAGGGACAGGCTTTGGCTACACCTTC; CDR3: CASSPQGTGFGYTF
D: NA; V: TRBV5-1; J: TRBJ1-2; size: NA; DNA: TGCGCCAGCAGCTTGGGGGAGACTAACTATGGCTACACCTTC; CDR3: CASSLGETNYGYTF
D: TRBD1; V: TRBV20-1; J: TRBJ2-3; size: once; DNA: TGCAGTGCTAGTACTCTGGACAGGGGGCGCGGAGATACGCAGTATTTT; CDR3: CSASTLDRGRGDTQYF
D: TRBD2; V: TRBV10-2; J: TRBJ2-1; size: NA; DNA: TGCGCCAGCAGTGACACGGGGGGGCCGTACAATGAGCAGTTCTTC; CDR3: CASSDTGGPYNEQFF
D: NA; V: TRBV5-6; J: TRBJ2-7; size: NA; DNA: TGTGCCAGCATCCCTCGGGGGTCATCGAGAGAGCAGTACTTC; CDR3: CASIPRGSSREQYF
D: NA; V: TRBV29-1; J: TRBJ1-2; size: once; DNA: TGCAGCGTTGAGTCAATCTATGGCTACACCTTC; CDR3: CSVESIYGYTF
D: NA; V: TRBV28; J: TRBJ1-1; size: NA; DNA: TGTGCCAGCAGTTTATGGTCCGGGGGAAGGATCACTGAAGCTTTCTTT; CDR3: CASSLWSGGRITEAFF
D: NA; V: TRBV5-1; J: TRBJ2-2; size: NA; DNA: TGCGCCAGCAGCAACTCCGGGCCGAAGGCACCCGGGGAGCTGTTTTTT; CDR3: CASSNSGPKAPGELFF
D: NA; V: TRBV20-1; J: TRBJ2-7; size: NA; DNA: TGCAGTGCTAGTCCCCCCCACAGGGCCACCTACGAGCAGTACTTC; CDR3: CSASPPHRATYEQYF
D: NA; V: TRBV28; J: TRBJ1-2; size: NA; DNA: TGTGCCAGCAGTAGACCGAGACAGGTTCACTATGGCTACACCTTC; CDR3: CASSRPRQVHYGYTF
D: TRBD2; V: TRBV3-1/TRBV3-2; J: TRBJ2-3; size: NA; DNA: TGTGCCAGCAGTTCGACTAGCGGGGCTACAGATACGCAGTATTTT; CDR3: CASSSTSGATDTQYF
D: TRBD1; V: TRBV5-4; J: TRBJ2-3; size: NA; DNA: TGTGCCAGCAGCTCGGACAGGGCGATTTCAGATACGCAGTATTTT; CDR3: CASSSDRAISDTQYF
D: TRBD2; V: TRBV5-4; J: TRBJ2-2; size: NA; DNA: TGTGCCAGCAGCTTTCTAGCGGGGGCTCACACCGGGGAGCTGTTTTTT; CDR3: CASSFLAGAHTGELFF
D: NA; V: TRBV2; J: TRBJ2-7; size: NA; DNA: TGTGCCAGCAGTGAACGATACGAGCAGTACTTC; CDR3: CASSERYEQYF
D: NA; V: TRBV6-2/TRBV6-3; J: TRBJ2-7; size: NA; DNA: TGTGCCAGCAGTCTCAGGAACGGGGGTCCCTACGAGCAGTACTTC; CDR3: CASSLRNGGPYEQYF
D: TRBD1; V: TRBV7-2; J: TRBJ2-4; size: NA; DNA: TGTGCCAGCAGCTTGGACAGGAGTAAAAACATTCAGTACTTC; CDR3: CASSLDRSKNIQYF
D: NA; V: TRBV3-1/TRBV3-2; J: TRBJ1-5; size: NA; DNA: TGTGCCAGCAGCCAAGACCAGGGGAGGCCCCAGCATTTT; CDR3: CASSQDQGRPQHF
D: NA; V: TRBV12-3/TRBV12-4; J: TRBJ1-2; size: NA; DNA: TGTGCCAGCAGTTTCCCGGGGAACGGCTACACCTTC; CDR3: CASSFPGNGYTF
D: NA; V: TRBV4-2; J: TRBJ2-3; size: NA; DNA: TGTGCCAGCAGCCAAGGGGGGGAAGAGTGGGATACGCAGTATTTT; CDR3: CASSQGGEEWDTQYF
D: NA; V: TRBV19; J: TRBJ1-6; size: NA; DNA: TGTGCCAGTACGGGGGCCGTTTTTTCACCCCTCCACTTT; CDR3: CASTGAVFSPLHF
D: TRBD2; V: TRBV4-2; J: TRBJ2-1; size: NA; DNA: TGTGCCAGCAGCCAAGAATCCTTGGCGGGGGGGCTGTTCTTC; CDR3: CASSQESLAGGLFF
D: NA; V: TRBV7-6; J: TRBJ1-2; size: NA; DNA: TGTGCCAGCAGCTTGAGGCAGGGTGGTGATGGCTACACCTTC; CDR3: CASSLRQGGDGYTF
D: TRBD1; V: TRBV7-9; J: TRBJ2-6; size: few; DNA: TGTGCCAGCAGTCCCGGGACAGGGAGCTCTGGGGCCAACGTCCTGACTTTC; CDR3: CASSPGTGSSGANVLTF
D: TRBD1; V: TRBV15; J: TRBJ1-5; size: once; DNA: TGTGCCACCAGCAGAGATTGGAGACAGGGAAGGGCTAGCAATCAGCCCCAGCATTTT; CDR3: CATSRDWRQGRASNQPQHF
D: TRBD2; V: TRBV6-1; J: TRBJ2-5; size: once; DNA: TGTGCCAGCAGTGAAAGAGTCCTAGCGGGGACCCTACAAGAGACCCAGTACTTC; CDR3: CASSERVLAGTLQETQYF
D: NA; V: TRBV5-1; J: TRBJ2-2; size: NA; DNA: TGCGCCAGCAGCCAAATTACAGCAACCGGGGAGCTGTTTTTT; CDR3: CASSQITATGELFF
D: TRBD2; V: TRBV5-4; J: TRBJ2-3; size: NA; DNA: TGTGCCAGCAGCTCATCTAGCGGGGGGGTAAACACAGATACGCAGTATTTT; CDR3: CASSSSSGGVNTDTQYF
D: TRBD1; V: TRBV18; J: TRBJ2-7; size: NA; DNA: TGTGCCAGCTCACCGGGACAGGGGGCCCACGAGCAGTACTTC; CDR3: CASSPGQGAHEQYF
D: TRBD2; V: TRBV11-2; J: TRBJ2-7; size: NA; DNA: TGTGCCAGCAGCTACCATAGCGGGGCCTACGAGCAGTACTTC; CDR3: CASSYHSGAYEQYF
D: NA; V: TRBV29-1; J: TRBJ1-6; size: NA; DNA: TGCAGCGCGGGACGGACCCATTCACCCCTCCACTTT; CDR3: CSAGRTHSPLHF